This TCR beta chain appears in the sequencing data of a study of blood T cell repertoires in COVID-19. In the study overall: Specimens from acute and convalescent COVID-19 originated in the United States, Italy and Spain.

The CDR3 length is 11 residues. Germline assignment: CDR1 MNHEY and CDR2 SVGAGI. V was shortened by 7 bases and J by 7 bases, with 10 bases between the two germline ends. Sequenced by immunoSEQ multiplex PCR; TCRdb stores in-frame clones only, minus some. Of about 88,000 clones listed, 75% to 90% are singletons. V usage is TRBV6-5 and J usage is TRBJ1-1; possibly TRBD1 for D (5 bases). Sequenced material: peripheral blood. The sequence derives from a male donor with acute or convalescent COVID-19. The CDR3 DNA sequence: TGTGCCAGCATAGTCCAGGGTGAAGCTTTCTTT. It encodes CASIVQGEAFF.